This T cell receptor beta chain was found in a study of metastatic and nonmetastatic thyroid tumors. In the study overall: A comparison of repertoires was made across blood and tumor or nodule tissue from malignant and benign thyroid patients.

With V trimmed by 1 base and J by 5 bases, 5 bases remained unmatched. Germline V CDR1 and CDR2: MNHNS, SASEGT. The CDR3 consists of 15 residues. Only a few counts were recorded for this clone. Antigen unknown. Original analysis: To classify distant metastasis in papillary thyroid cancer, a model was built from CDR3 differences across clinicopathological groups. From the PCR reads, TCRdb re-called clones with MiXCR. V and J calls and clone size were set by TCRdb, not the authors. The sample has some 16,000 clones, approximately 25% seen once. Study observations and caveats: Significantly higher TCR beta diversity was reportedly seen in malignant thyroid tumors than benign nodules, in blood and tumor.

The entire patient cohort was treatment-naive prior to thyroid surgery. This rearrangement joins TRBV6-1 to TRBJ2-5; 9 nucleotides agree with TRBD1. The sequencing input was tumor tissue. The TCR originated in a male donor with papillary thyroid cancer or a benign thyroid nodule (not recorded which). Some clones in this sample may be carry-over from other donors' samples. CDR3 sequence (DNA): TGTGCCAGCAGTGAAGGAACAGGGGGCGGTGAGACCCAGTACTTC. Translating gives CASSEGTGGGETQYF.